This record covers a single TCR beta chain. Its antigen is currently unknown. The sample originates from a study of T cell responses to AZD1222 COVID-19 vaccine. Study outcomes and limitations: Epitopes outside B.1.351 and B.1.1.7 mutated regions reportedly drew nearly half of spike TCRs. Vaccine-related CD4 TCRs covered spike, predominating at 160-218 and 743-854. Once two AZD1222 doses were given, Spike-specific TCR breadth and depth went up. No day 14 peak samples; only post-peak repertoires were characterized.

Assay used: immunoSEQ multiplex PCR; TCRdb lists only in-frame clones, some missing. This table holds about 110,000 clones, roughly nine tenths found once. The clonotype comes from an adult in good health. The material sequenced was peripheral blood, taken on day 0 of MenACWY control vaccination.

The CDR3 spells CAWKRGWFDGYTF. The CDR3 bases are TGTGCCTGGAAAAGGGGGTGGTTCGATGGCTACACCTTC. The chain is built from TRBV30 and TRBJ1-2, with D possibly matching TRBD1 (6 bases). V lost 4 bases and J 6 bases, leaving 15 bases between the germline ends. The germline gives CDR1 GTSNPN, CDR2 SVGIG (reference sequence). The CDR3 covers 13 residues. The whole variable domain, remainder taken from reference TRBV30 and TRBJ1-2, is SQTIHQWPATLVQPVGSPLSLECTVEGTSNPNLYWYRQAAGRGLQLLFYSVGIGQISSEVPQNLSASRPQDRQFILSSKKLLLSDSGFYLCAWKRGWFDGYTFGSGTRLTVV.